What follows are 20 T cell receptor beta chains derived from one specimen sequenced in a study of blood T cell repertoires in COVID-19. The table came from immunoSEQ multiplex PCR; TCRdb's copy has only in-frame clones and leaves some out. The sample includes tens of thousands of clones, more than 70% of them seen just once. The source material was peripheral blood. Receptor source: a man in his 70s with active or convalescent COVID-19.

The chain links TRBV24-1 to TRBJ2-5; a weak D match, TRBD1 (5 bases). Germline V gene lookup returns CDR1 KGHDR and CDR2 SFDVKD. This CDR3 spans 13 amino acids. The V gene lost 7 bases and the J gene lost 0 bases, with 8 bases spanning the gap. CDR3 nucleotide sequence: TGTGCCACCAGCCGGACACACCAAGAGACCCAGTACTTC. It is translated as CATSRTHQETQYF.

This chain uses TRBV5-1 with TRBJ2-3; 8 bases fit TRBD2. Germline loops: CDR1 SGHRS, CDR2 YFSETQ. The CDR3 loop spans 16 amino acids. V gave up 0 bases and J gave up 3 bases; unmatched junction bases: 6. The CDR3 reads CASSLVAGRGTDTQYF. CDR3 nucleotide sequence: TGCGCCAGCAGCTTGGTAGCGGGGAGGGGAACAGATACGCAGTATTTT.

The chain has TRBV5-4 and TRBJ2-7; 9 nucleotides agree with TRBD1. Germline values: CDR1 SGHNT, CDR2 YYREEE (reference sequence). The CDR3 extends over 18 amino acids. V lost 3 bases, J lost 4 bases, and 17 bases stayed unmatched. The CDR3 DNA reads as TGTGCCAGCAGCTCTGGAGGGGGGACAGGGTACTACTATTACGAGCAGTACTTC. This sequence encodes CASSSGGGTGYYYYEQYF.

The chain couples TRBV9 to TRBJ1-3; D is undetermined. The CDR3 has 15 amino acids. V dropped 0 bases and J dropped 0 bases, with 7 bases sitting between them. Germline V gene data show CDR1 as SGDLS and CDR2 as YYNGEE. CDR3 amino acids: CASSVAGSSGNTIYF. The CDR3 DNA is TGTGCCAGCAGCGTAGCTGGGAGCTCTGGAAACACCATATATTTT.

The rearrangement links TRBV7-2 to TRBJ1-2; a possible D gene is TRBD1 (6 bases). Germline CDR1 SGHTA, CDR2 FQGNSA. The CDR3 has 15 amino acids. V was cut by 1 base and J by 8 bases, with 17 bases left in between. The CDR3 nucleotides are TGTGCCAGCAGCTTAGATACAGGGAGTTTCGAGGGCTACACCTTC. It encodes CASSLDTGSFEGYTF.

The chain uses TRBV6-4 and TRBJ2-1; D might be TRBD1 (5 bases). Trimming removed 3 bases from V and 5 bases from J, with 14 bases in between. Germline V gene data show CDR1 as MRHNA and CDR2 as SNTAGT. CDR3 length: 15 amino acids. CDR3 protein: CASSELGLRDNEQFF. The CDR3 DNA reads TGTGCCAGCAGTGAATTGGGGCTAAGGGACAATGAGCAGTTCTTC.

This clone appeared once. This chain connects TRBV6-5 to TRBJ1-1, with 9 bases matching TRBD1. Trimming cost V 7 bases and J 6 bases; bases outside gene matches: 9. The V gene's germline CDR1 is MNHEY and CDR2 SVGAGI. The CDR3 is 14 residues long. As DNA, the CDR3 is TGTGCCAGCACCCCCGGGACAGGGACGGCTGAAGCTTTCTTT. Its translation is CASTPGTGTAEAFF.

At least ten counts were recorded for this clone. The V and J genes are TRBV6-5 and TRBJ2-2, with 8 bases fitting TRBD1. Germline CDR1 MNHEY, CDR2 SVGAGI. The CDR3 length is 15 residues. V was pared by 4 bases and J by 5 bases, with 6 bases of the junction left unmatched. CDR3 protein: CASSFRTGFTGELFF. CDR3 DNA: TGTGCCAGCAGTTTTCGGACAGGGTTTACCGGGGAGCTGTTTTTT.

This chain uses TRBV6-1 with TRBJ2-3, with 12 bases aligning to TRBD2. This CDR3 region has 17 residues. V shed 4 bases, J shed 6 bases, and the junction held 11 bases outside the gene matches. Germline V CDR1 and CDR2: MNHNS, SASEGT. In nucleotides, the CDR3 is TGTGCCAGCAGTGGGGGCGTGACTAGCGGGGGTTCGGATACGCAGTATTTT. Protein product: CASSGGVTSGGSDTQYF.

The chain recombines TRBV28 with TRBJ1-2; D is unclear. The CDR3 is 12 amino acids. V dropped 3 bases and J dropped 5 bases, with 7 bases sitting between them. The germline CDR1 and CDR2 sequences are MDHEN and SYDVKM. Written as DNA, the CDR3 is TGTGCCAGCAGTTTCGGCGGGTATGGCTACACCTTC. Protein sequence: CASSFGGYGYTF.

Worth noting for this clone: This CDR3 is also generated by other DNA sequences in the sample. This chain uses TRBV3-1 (or the pseudogene TRBV3-2) with TRBJ2-5, with D possibly TRBD2 on 7 matching bases. Germline assignment: CDR1 LGHDT and CDR2 YNNKEL (reference sequence). Trimming stripped 1 base from V and 5 bases from J, with 14 bases between. The CDR3 totals 15 residues. The CDR3 DNA is TGTGCCAGCAGCCAAGTTGCGGGGGCGCAGGAGACCCAGTACTTC. As protein: CASSQVAGAQETQYF.

V usage is TRBV28 and J usage is TRBJ2-7; 8 bases are a match to TRBD2. The CDR3 contains 14 residues. The V gene end was trimmed by 5 bases and the J gene end by 6 bases; junction bases not matched to a gene: 9. CDR1 is MDHEN, CDR2 SYDVKM, per germline. CDR3 nucleotide sequence: TGTGCCAGCAGTCGTAGCGGGGTTCTACCCGAGCAGTACTTC. Translated: CASSRSGVLPEQYF.

The genes are TRBV28 and TRBJ2-6, with D possibly TRBD2 on 5 matching bases. Germline V gene data show CDR1 as MDHEN and CDR2 as SYDVKM. This CDR3 contains 16 residues. V lost 3 bases, J lost 0 bases, and 9 bases lay in between. The CDR3 coding sequence is TGTGCCAGCAGTTTCGGACTTCGCTCTGGGGCCAACGTCCTGACTTTC. It specifies CASSFGLRSGANVLTF.

The V and J genes are TRBV6-5 and TRBJ1-6, with 8 nucleotides matching TRBD1. The germline V gene encodes CDR1 MNHEY and CDR2 SVGAGI. There are 14 residues in the CDR3. V shed 11 bases, J shed 9 bases, and the junction held 12 bases outside the gene matches. The CDR3 reads CAPERRTGSSPLHF. Here the CDR3 DNA reads TGTGCCCCGGAGCGTCGGACAGGGAGTTCACCCCTCCACTTT.

This clone was detected only once. The rearrangement uses TRBV5-4 and TRBJ2-1; D not certain. This CDR3 is 15 amino acids long. The V gene's germline CDR1 is SGHNT and CDR2 YYREEE (reference sequence). Trimming shortened V by 4 bases and J by 3 bases, and 14 bases separated the two germline ends. The CDR3 sequence: CASSPSQINYNEQFF. The CDR3 DNA follows: TGTGCCAGCAGCCCCTCGCAGATAAACTACAATGAGCAGTTCTTC.

The chain joins TRBV13 to TRBJ2-4; TRBD1 matches 9 bases. The germline V gene encodes CDR1 PRHDT and CDR2 FYEKMQ (reference sequence). This CDR3 spans 18 amino acids. With V trimmed by 2 bases and J by 1 base, 9 bases remained unmatched. The DNA for the CDR3 is TGTGCCAGCAGCTTATCTTTACAGGGGGCTGTTGCCAAAAACATTCAGTACTTC. This gives the protein CASSLSLQGAVAKNIQYF.

The rearrangement joins TRBV7-9 to TRBJ2-5; possible D gene TRBD1, 7 bases. This CDR3 is 16 amino acids long. Germline CDR1 reads SEHNR; CDR2 reads FQNEAQ (reference sequence). V lost 5 bases and J 5 bases, leaving 21 bases between the germline ends. CDR3 loop: CASSQENRGGQETQYF. For the CDR3, the DNA is TGTGCCAGCAGCCAAGAGAACAGGGGAGGTCAGGAGACCCAGTACTTC.

The chain employs TRBV28 and TRBJ1-2; D is perhaps TRBD1 (6 bases). From germline, CDR1 is MDHEN and CDR2 SYDVKM. Trimming cost V 4 bases and J 6 bases, with 15 bases left between them. The CDR3 is 14 residues long. CDR3 sequence reads: CASSYATGTDGYTF. CDR3 in DNA: TGTGCCAGCAGTTACGCCACAGGGACGGATGGCTACACCTTC.

The chain joins TRBV10-3 to TRBJ1-6, with D possibly TRBD1 on 5 matching bases. V gave up 10 bases and J gave up 9 bases, with 16 bases separating them. CDR3 length: 13 amino acids. Germline V lookup: CDR1 ENHRY, CDR2 SYGVKD. The CDR3 DNA reads TGTGCCACCCAGGGAAGTTTGGGTTCACCCCTCCACTTT. Translated: CATQGSLGSPLHF.

The chain joins TRBV4-1 to TRBJ2-5, with 10 nucleotides matching TRBD2. V was pared by 4 bases and J by 1 base, with 6 bases of the junction left unmatched. The CDR3 is 16 amino acids. Germline lookup yields CDR1 MGHRA and CDR2 YSYEKL. This chain's CDR3 is CASSLSGGGPQETQYF. In DNA, the CDR3 is TGCGCCAGCAGCCTGAGCGGGGGGGGACCCCAAGAGACCCAGTACTTC.